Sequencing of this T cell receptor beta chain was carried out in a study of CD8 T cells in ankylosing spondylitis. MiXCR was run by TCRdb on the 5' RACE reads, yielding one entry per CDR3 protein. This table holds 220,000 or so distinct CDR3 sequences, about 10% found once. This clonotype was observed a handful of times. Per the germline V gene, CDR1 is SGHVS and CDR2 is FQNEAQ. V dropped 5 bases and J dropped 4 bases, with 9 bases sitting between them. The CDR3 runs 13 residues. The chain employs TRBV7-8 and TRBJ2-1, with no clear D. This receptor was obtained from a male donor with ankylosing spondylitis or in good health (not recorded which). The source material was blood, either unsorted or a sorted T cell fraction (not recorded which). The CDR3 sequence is CASSRGRYNEQFF. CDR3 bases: TGTGCCAGCAGCCGTGGACGGTACAATGAGCAGTTCTTC.